This TCR beta chain emerged from a study of blood T cell repertoires in COVID-19. At the level of the study: Material from acute and convalescent COVID-19 was sourced from the United States, Italy and Spain. The cDNA or gDNA used as material had been derived from T cells, B-cell-depleted T cells, or PBMCs.

In the original analysis: Amplifying reference gene primers gave estimates of nucleated cell counts. This table comes from immunoSEQ multiplex PCR, and its TCRdb copy is limited to in-frame clones, with some not included. V, J and clone size reflect that table, while D and trimming were determined from the DNA. Of fewer than 150,000 clones in the sample, 85% were seen once. This clone was seen ten or more times. Germline CDR1 reads SEHNR; CDR2 reads FQNEAQ (reference sequence). Trimming cost V 3 bases and J 6 bases; bases outside gene matches: 1. This CDR3 is 12 amino acids long. The clonotype comes from a human donor in a cohort sampled during active COVID-19. This chain joins TRBV7-9 and TRBJ1-2, with TRBD1 identical over 7 bases. Sample: peripheral blood. This chain's CDR3 is CASSFDRDGYTF. For the CDR3, the DNA is TGTGCCAGCAGCTTCGACAGGGATGGCTACACCTTC.